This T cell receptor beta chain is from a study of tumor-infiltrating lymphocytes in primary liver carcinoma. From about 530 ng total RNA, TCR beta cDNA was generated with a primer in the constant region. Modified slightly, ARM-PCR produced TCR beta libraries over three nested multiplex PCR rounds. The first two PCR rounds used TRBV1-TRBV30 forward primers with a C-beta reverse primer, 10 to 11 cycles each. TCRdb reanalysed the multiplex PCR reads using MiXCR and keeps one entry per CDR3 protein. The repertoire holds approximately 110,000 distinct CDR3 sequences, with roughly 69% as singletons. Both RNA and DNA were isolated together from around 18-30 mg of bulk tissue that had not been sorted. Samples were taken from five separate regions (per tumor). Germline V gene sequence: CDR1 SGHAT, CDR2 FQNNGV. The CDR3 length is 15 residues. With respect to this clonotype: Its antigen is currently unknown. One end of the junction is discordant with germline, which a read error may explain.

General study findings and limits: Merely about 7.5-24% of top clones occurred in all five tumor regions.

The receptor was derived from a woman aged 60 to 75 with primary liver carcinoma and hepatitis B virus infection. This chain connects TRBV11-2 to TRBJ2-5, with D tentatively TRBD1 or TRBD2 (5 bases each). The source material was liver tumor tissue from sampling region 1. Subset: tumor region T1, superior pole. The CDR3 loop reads CASSLRSWEGETQYF. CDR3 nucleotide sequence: TGTGCCAGCAGCTTAAGGTCATGGGAAGGGGAGACGCAGTACTTC.